The rows below give T cell receptor beta chains drawn from one sample of a study of T cells after yellow fever vaccination. Each CDR3 protein gets one entry after TCRdb re-called the 5' RACE reads with MiXCR. The data hold under 600,000 distinct CDR3 sequences, with roughly 13% observed a single time. Specimen: PBMCs, collected on the day of the yellow fever booster vaccination. Receptor source: a man between 25 and 39 years old who received the YFV17D yellow fever vaccine. CDR3s include the opening cysteine and the closing phenylalanine or tryptophan. The order of the fields is J gene, D gene, clone size, V gene, CDR3 DNA, CDR3 protein. The D gene is left open where the match is weak. The size field is filled for only some rows; it gives once, few, many or a size class.

TRBJ2-7,TRBD2,NA,TRBV20-1,TGCAGTGCCGATCTAGCGGGAGGACGGTACGAGCAGTACTTC,CSADLAGGRYEQYF
TRBJ2-7,TRBD2,few,TRBV25-1,TGTGCCAGCAGTGAAGCGGGAGAGGGCAGGCAGTACTTC,CASSEAGEGRQYF
TRBJ1-6,NA,few,TRBV20-1,TGCAGTACACACCGAGAGGTTTCACCCCTCCACTTT,CSTHREVSPLHF
TRBJ2-6,NA,NA,TRBV7-2,TGTGCCAGCAGCTTAGTTCTCCCGACCAACGTCCTGACTTTC,CASSLVLPTNVLTF
TRBJ1-1,NA,NA,TRBV19,TGTGCCAGTAGTAGGGAATTCAGGTCCCCCGAAGCTTTCTTT,CASSREFRSPEAFF
TRBJ2-7,NA,NA,TRBV20-1,TGCAGTGCTCCCACCGGGGAATCCTACGAGCAGTACTTC,CSAPTGESYEQYF
TRBJ2-5,NA,few,TRBV5-1,TGCGCCAGTGGGGGGGCCGGGAGACCAGGCCAAGAGACCCAGTACTTC,CASGGAGRPGQETQYF
TRBJ2-7,NA,NA,TRBV6-5,TGTGCCAGCAGTTACCGGGACTCTTCTTTGCAGTACTTC,CASSYRDSSLQYF
TRBJ2-2,NA,few,TRBV20-1,TGCAGTGCTAGACCCGGGGTCTCGAACACCGGGGAGCTGTTTTTT,CSARPGVSNTGELFF
TRBJ2-3,NA,few,TRBV7-2,TGTGCCAGCAGAAAGCCGCCGGGGACCACAGATACGCAGTATTTT,CASRKPPGTTDTQYF
TRBJ1-5,NA,few,TRBV6-2/TRBV6-3,TGTGCCAGCAGGGTCCCCGGGACAAATGGCAATCAGCCCCAGCATTTT,CASRVPGTNGNQPQHF
TRBJ2-7,NA,NA,TRBV6-5,TGTGCCAGCAGTTACTCGCGGGACTCCCTTGGGTACGAGCAGTACTTC,CASSYSRDSLGYEQYF
TRBJ2-1,NA,NA,TRBV5-1,TGCGCCAGCAGCTTGCCTCAAGTCGAGCAGTTCTTC,CASSLPQVEQFF
TRBJ2-3,TRBD2,many,TRBV12-3/TRBV12-4,TGTGCCAGCAGTTACTTAGCGGGTCGCACCGATACGCAGTATTTT,CASSYLAGRTDTQYF
TRBJ2-7,TRBD1,many,TRBV5-1,TGCGCCAGCAGCCTAGGGACAGCCTCCTCCTACGAGCAGTACTTC,CASSLGTASSYEQYF
TRBJ1-2,NA,NA,TRBV10-3,TGTGCCATCAGTGGGCATGCTGACTATGGCTACACCTTC,CAISGHADYGYTF
TRBJ1-5,TRBD1,NA,TRBV25-1,TGTGCCAGCAGCCCTCCCGGGACAGAGCGTCAGCCCCAGCATTTT,CASSPPGTERQPQHF
TRBJ2-1,NA,NA,TRBV20-1,TGCAGTGCTAGAGATTACTCGACTAAGGCCTACAATGAGCAGTTCTTC,CSARDYSTKAYNEQFF
TRBJ2-2,NA,many,TRBV12-3/TRBV12-4,TGTGCCAGCAGTTTACGGTTGGGGGCTGCGAACACCGGGGAGCTGTTTTTT,CASSLRLGAANTGELFF
TRBJ2-7,TRBD2,NA,TRBV20-1,TGCAGTGCTAGAGTGCGGGAGCCCTACGAGCAGTACTTC,CSARVREPYEQYF
TRBJ2-1,NA,NA,TRBV6-5,TGTGCCAGCAGTTACTTGGGGCAGGGGGGCAATGAGCAGTTCTTC,CASSYLGQGGNEQFF
TRBJ2-5,NA,few,TRBV19,TGTGCCAGTAGACAGGCCGGGGGAGAGACCCAGTACTTC,CASRQAGGETQYF
TRBJ1-1,NA,NA,TRBV10-3,TGTGCCAGCTCGGAAGGGACCCCTGAAGCTTTCTTT,CASSEGTPEAFF
TRBJ2-3,TRBD2,NA,TRBV7-9,TGTGCCAGCAGCCAACTAGCGGGAGCGAGAGATACGCAGTATTTT,CASSQLAGARDTQYF
TRBJ2-7,NA,NA,TRBV12-3/TRBV12-4,TGTGCCAGCAGTTTGAGTGGGAATTTCCCATCCCTCGAAGGCGACGAGCAGTACTTC,CASSLSGNFPSLEGDEQYF
TRBJ2-1,TRBD1,NA,TRBV7-9,TGTGCCAGCTTCAGCTTATACGACAGGGCGGGCGATGAGCAGTTCTTC,CASFSLYDRAGDEQFF
TRBJ2-1,TRBD2,NA,TRBV11-2,TGTGCCAGCAGCTTAGGGGGGACTAGGGGTGGCAATGAGCAGTTCTTC,CASSLGGTRGGNEQFF
TRBJ1-4,NA,NA,TRBV7-2,TGTGCCAGCAGCTTGGTTCTGGGTGGGGGGGGTGAAAAACTGTTTTTT,CASSLVLGGGGEKLFF
TRBJ2-3,NA,NA,TRBV3-1,TGTGCCAGCAGCCAAGTTCTGGGATCTACAGATACGCAGTATTTT,CASSQVLGSTDTQYF
TRBJ2-7,TRBD1,few,TRBV11-2,TGTGCCAGCAGCTTAAGACAGGGTGGAGCCTACGAGCAGTACTTC,CASSLRQGGAYEQYF
TRBJ2-5,TRBD1,NA,TRBV5-1,TGCGCCAGCAGCTTCGGACAGGGATACCAAGAGACCCAGTACTTC,CASSFGQGYQETQYF
TRBJ2-7,NA,few,TRBV20-1,TGCAGTGCTAGACGCGGTTCTAACTACGAGCAGTACTTC,CSARRGSNYEQYF
TRBJ2-3,NA,few,TRBV6-5,TGTGCCAGCAGTCCAACCCCAGATACGCAGTATTTT,CASSPTPDTQYF
TRBJ2-1,TRBD2,few,TRBV3-1,TGTGCCAGCAGCCGTTCCGGGACTAGCGGTTACAATGAGCAGTTCTTC,CASSRSGTSGYNEQFF
TRBJ2-2,NA,few,TRBV7-2,TGTGCCAGCAGCTTAGCGGCGTCAGCCGGGGAGCTGTTTTTT,CASSLAASAGELFF
TRBJ2-5,NA,few,TRBV18,TGTGCCAGCTCACCTAACTTCCAAGAGACCCAGTACTTC,CASSPNFQETQYF
TRBJ2-7,NA,few,TRBV15,TGTGCCACCAGCAGAGATCCAGCCTCCTACGAGCAGTACTTC,CATSRDPASYEQYF
TRBJ2-5,TRBD2,few,TRBV12-3/TRBV12-4,TGTGCCAGCAGCACCGGGACTAGCATGAGAGACCAGTACTTC,CASSTGTSMRDQYF
TRBJ2-7,NA,NA,TRBV5-4,TGTGCCAGCAGGAGTCCTGGGTCCTACGAGCAGTACTTC,CASRSPGSYEQYF
TRBJ2-1,NA,few,TRBV7-2,TGTGCCAGCAGCCTCGGGACCGAAATATTCAATGAGCAGTTCTTC,CASSLGTEIFNEQFF
TRBJ1-2,NA,few,TRBV7-2,TGTGCCAGCAGCTCCCCAGTCGGTTCCTATGGCTACACCTTC,CASSSPVGSYGYTF
TRBJ2-2,NA,NA,TRBV6-2/TRBV6-3,TGTGCCAGCAGTTACGTCGGCGGGATAGAGAACACCGGGGAGCTGTTTTTT,CASSYVGGIENTGELFF
TRBJ2-5,TRBD2,NA,TRBV30,TGTGCCTGGAGCGGCCTAGCGGTGGGTGAGACCCAGTACTTC,CAWSGLAVGETQYF
TRBJ2-4,TRBD2,few,TRBV6-2/TRBV6-3,TGTGCCAGCAGTCCGCCTCCTCGACTAGCGGGACCGCAAAACATTCAGTACTTC,CASSPPPRLAGPQNIQYF
TRBJ2-2,TRBD1,NA,TRBV7-9,TGTGCCAGCGTCGACAGGGTGAACACCGGGGAGCTGTTTTTT,CASVDRVNTGELFF
TRBJ2-7,NA,few,TRBV29-1,TGCAGCGTTGACGGGGGAACGGACGAGCAGTACTTC,CSVDGGTDEQYF